One and the same sample provided the 25 T cell receptor beta chains below, sequenced in a study of cytomegalovirus exposure and HLA in healthy donors. PCR amplification relied on 60 Vbeta primers (plus 13 Jbeta primers). Profiled with immunoSEQ multiplex PCR; TCRdb holds only in-frame clones, not every one. The profile covers roughly 170,000 clones, with approximately 85% appearing a single time and roughly 5.2% taken by the ten largest. Sequenced: PBMCs. These receptors were collected from a girl aged 10 to 17 in good health and CMV-seropositive.

The chain joins TRBV7-3 to TRBJ2-1; TRBD2 matches at 11 bases. The CDR3 loop spans 16 amino acids. The V segment lost 3 bases and the J segment 5 bases; nucleotides outside the gene matches: 6. The germline CDR1 and CDR2 sequences are SGHTA and FQGTGA. The CDR3 sequence: CASSFFSGGGNNEQFF. DNA of the CDR3: TGTGCCAGCAGCTTCTTTAGCGGGGGGGGTAACAATGAGCAGTTCTTC.

The V and J genes are TRBV27 and TRBJ1-1; D unclear. V lost 8 bases and J lost 2, with 6 bases in between. Germline CDR1 is MNHEY and CDR2 is SMNVEV (reference sequence). CDR3 length equals 11 residues. In nucleotides, the CDR3 is TGTGCCAGCGGCGGAAACACTGAAGCTTTCTTT. Translation: CASGGNTEAFF.

The chain employs TRBV5-3 and TRBJ1-2; D call uncertain. TRBV5-3 carries the ORF label, with uncertain function. This CDR3 contains 11 residues. With 2 bases removed from V and 7 bases from J, the gap between germline ends came to 6 bases. The CDR3 nucleotides are TGTGCCAGAAGCTTATTATCTGGCTACACCTTC. Residues: CARSLLSGYTF.

This chain links TRBV28 with TRBJ1-5; D is perhaps TRBD1 (6 bases). The CDR3 spans 16 residues. Trimming removed 3 bases at V and 2 bases at J, with 14 bases between. Germline CDR1 is MDHEN and CDR2 is SYDVKM. The CDR3 loop is CASSFMDSGGNQPQHF. The CDR3 DNA sequence: TGTGCCAGCAGTTTTATGGATTCAGGGGGCAATCAGCCCCAGCATTTT.

The chain has TRBV21-1 and TRBJ1-4; the D call TRBD1 from the table was never checked on the DNA. TRBV21-1 is deemed a pseudogene. The CDR3 covers 12 residues. The CDR3 nucleotides are TGTGCCAGCACCGGACAGGGGGGAAAACTGTTTTTT. Its protein is CASTGQGGKLFF.

In this sample, this clone turned up once. J is TRBJ1-6 and V is TRBV6-1, with 7 bases identical to TRBD1. Germline CDR1 and CDR2: MNHNS and SASEGT. The CDR3 runs 15 residues. V lost 5 bases, J lost 7 bases, and 8 bases stayed unmatched. The CDR3 reads CASSKQGSGNSPLHF. The DNA for the CDR3 is TGTGCCAGCAGTAAACAGGGGTCCGGGAATTCACCCCTCCACTTT.

The table lists this clone with a few counts. The J gene is TRBJ2-3, the V gene TRBV27; 9 nucleotides align to TRBD1. The ends lost 6 bases at V and 5 bases at J; junction bases unmatched: 15. CDR1 is MNHEY and CDR2 is SMNVEV in the germline V gene (reference sequence). The CDR3 length is 17 residues. The CDR3 loop reads CASSNDYKQGAGDTQYF. The CDR3 nucleotides are TGTGCCAGCAGCAACGATTATAAACAGGGGGCGGGAGATACGCAGTATTTT.

The chain links TRBV13 to TRBJ1-1, with 9 bases that match TRBD1. V was pared by 3 bases and J by 5 bases, with 13 bases of the junction left unmatched. The germline CDR1 and CDR2 sequences are PRHDT and FYEKMQ (reference sequence). The CDR3 loop spans 17 amino acids. The CDR3 sequence: CASSFLPGQGEQTEAFF. CDR3 nucleotides: TGTGCCAGCAGCTTCCTCCCGGGACAGGGAGAACAGACTGAAGCTTTCTTT.

The chain joins TRBV11-2 to TRBJ1-2; perhaps TRBD1 as D (6 bases). CDR1 SGHAT and CDR2 FQNNGV come from the germline V gene. The CDR3 consists of 16 residues. The ends were cut back, 1 base at V and 0 bases at J, with 12 bases in the middle. The CDR3 reads CASSLVFTGTNYGYTF. The CDR3 nucleotides read TGTGCCAGCAGCTTAGTGTTCACAGGGACTAACTATGGCTACACCTTC.

This sequence joins TRBV2 and TRBJ2-1; TRBD1 agrees at 7 bases. With V trimmed by 6 bases and J by 0 bases, 5 bases remained unmatched. Germline V gene lookup returns CDR1 SNHLY and CDR2 FYNNEI. The CDR3 totals 15 residues. CDR3 sequence: CASRQRDSSYNEQFF. The CDR3 DNA sequence: TGTGCCAGCAGACAAAGGGACAGCTCCTACAATGAGCAGTTCTTC.

This clone showed up just a few times. The chain links TRBV19 to TRBJ1-5; the match to TRBD1 covers 11 bases. Germline CDR1 LNHDA, CDR2 SQIVND (reference sequence). V lost 5 bases, J lost 16 bases, and 4 bases stayed unmatched. The CDR3 has 11 amino acids. CDR3 amino acids: CASSWDRGIHF. The CDR3 DNA reads as TGTGCCAGTAGTTGGGACAGGGGGATACATTTT. Complete variable domain (other parts from reference TRBV19 and TRBJ1-5): DGGITQSPKYLFRKEGQNVTLSCEQNLNHDAMYWYRQDPGQGLRLIYYSQIVNDFQKGDIAEGYSVSREKKESFPLTVTSAQKNPTAFYLCASSWDRGIHFGDGTRLSIL.

The chain carries TRBV11-2 and TRBJ1-1; 7 positions match TRBD1. The CDR3 is 14 residues long. Looked up from germline, CDR1 is SGHAT and CDR2 is FQNNGV. With V trimmed by 4 bases and J by 5 bases, 7 bases remained unmatched. The CDR3 sequence: CASSSKGARTEAFF. As DNA, the CDR3 is TGTGCCAGCAGCTCGAAGGGGGCTAGGACTGAAGCTTTCTTT.

The J gene is TRBJ2-3, the V gene TRBV7-3, with 7 positions matching TRBD2. V dropped 5 bases and J dropped 5; count of bases not matched to a gene: 7. This CDR3 is built from 14 residues. Germline CDR1 SGHTA, CDR2 FQGTGA. DNA for the CDR3: TGTGCCAGCAGCCGAGGGACTACCGAAGATACGCAGTATTTT. Protein sequence: CASSRGTTEDTQYF.

CDR3 amino acids: CASSLGSGGSYEQYF. CDR3 nucleotide sequence: TGTGCCAGCAGCTTGGGGAGCGGGGGGTCCTACGAGCAGTACTTC. V gene TRBV5-4 combines with J gene TRBJ2-7; 9 nucleotides line up with TRBD2. CDR1 is SGHNT, CDR2 YYREEE, per germline (reference sequence). The CDR3 has 15 amino acids. V lost 0 bases to trimming and J lost 1 base; unmatched junction nucleotides: 2.

This clone is a singleton in its sample. V gene TRBV6-5 combines with J gene TRBJ2-7; TRBD1 agrees at 9 bases. The trim removed 2 bases at V and 4 bases at J, leaving 9 bases unmatched. CDR3 length: 16 residues. Germline CDR1 and CDR2: MNHEY and SVGAGI. The DNA for the CDR3 is TGTGCCAGCAGTTACGAGCCCGGGACAGGGTCGTACGAGCAGTACTTC. This gives the protein CASSYEPGTGSYEQYF.

This clone was counted a single time. The chain uses TRBV7-9 and TRBJ1-1; D perhaps matches TRBD1 (6 bases). V was clipped by 5 bases and J by 4 bases, with 17 bases between them. CDR3 length: 15 amino acids. Germline assignment: CDR1 SEHNR and CDR2 FQNEAQ (reference sequence). The CDR3 bases are TGTGCCAGCAGCCTGTCGGGGAGAGGGGGCACTGAAGCTTTCTTT. Its protein is CASSLSGRGGTEAFF.

This clone came up once. The chain has TRBV27 and TRBJ1-4; TRBD1 agrees at 10 bases. Germline lookup yields CDR1 MNHEY and CDR2 SMNVEV (reference sequence). This CDR3 region has 17 residues. V lost 6 bases, J lost 0 bases, and 7 bases stayed unmatched. DNA of the CDR3: TGTGCCAGCAGCCCGACAGGGGGCTCTGCAACTAATGAAAAACTGTTTTTT. Translating gives CASSPTGGSATNEKLFF.

This clone was seen a few times. The chain recombines TRBV25-1 with TRBJ1-4; a possible D gene is TRBD1 (6 bases). The V end was cut by 5 bases, the J end by 4 bases, with 11 bases between. Germline CDR1 is MGHDK and CDR2 is SYGVNS. This CDR3 has 14 residues. The CDR3 sequence: CASSTGRGNEKLFF. CDR3 sequence (DNA): TGTGCCAGCAGTACAGGGCGCGGTAATGAAAAACTGTTTTTT.

This rearrangement joins TRBV7-9 to TRBJ1-4; D not resolved. The CDR3 extends over 14 amino acids. Germline V gene sequence: CDR1 SEHNR, CDR2 FQNEAQ (reference sequence). V dropped 5 bases and J dropped 8 bases, with 15 bases sitting between them. The CDR3 DNA reads as TGTGCCAGCAGCCGCAGGAGGGTAGTGGAAAAACTGTTTTTT. It encodes CASSRRRVVEKLFF.

CDR3 sequence (DNA): TGTGCCAGCAGTTTTCGGCAGAGGTATAATTCACCCCTCCACTTT. Translation: CASSFRQRYNSPLHF. The chain couples TRBV28 to TRBJ1-6; no reliable D call. Trimming shortened V by 3 bases and J by 4 bases, and 10 bases separated the two germline ends. CDR3 length equals 15 residues. CDR1 MDHEN and CDR2 SYDVKM come from the germline V gene.

This clone was seen only once. The chain is built from TRBV7-3 and TRBJ2-2; D is unclear. Trimming removed 2 bases from V and 4 bases from J, with 11 bases in between. The CDR3 runs to 15 residues. The germline gives CDR1 SGHTA, CDR2 FQGTGA. CDR3 DNA sequence: TGTGCCAGCAGCTTATCGGGTAGCCTCACCGGGGAGCTGTTTTTT. Residues: CASSLSGSLTGELFF.

Written as DNA, the CDR3 is TGTGCCAGCAGCCGGGGGACTAGCGGGGACAATGAGCAGTTCTTC. The encoded protein is CASSRGTSGDNEQFF. The chain employs TRBV7-9 and TRBJ2-1; 13 nucleotides align to TRBD2. This CDR3 region has 15 residues. V lost 5 bases and J lost 5; bases outside the gene matches: 3. CDR1 is SEHNR, CDR2 FQNEAQ, per germline (reference sequence).

This clone was observed a single time. This chain links TRBV28 with TRBJ1-1, with 7 bases aligning to TRBD1. In germline, CDR1 is MDHEN, CDR2 SYDVKM. The CDR3 runs to 15 residues. V gave up 3 bases and J gave up 0 bases; unmatched junction bases: 4. Here the CDR3 reads CASSFLTGLNTEAFF. DNA for the CDR3: TGTGCCAGCAGTTTCCTGACAGGGCTGAACACTGAAGCTTTCTTT.

In DNA form, the CDR3 reads TGTGCCAGCAGCTTGGACAGGGGGCGCTACAATGAGCAGTTCTTC. This codes for CASSLDRGRYNEQFF. V gene TRBV5-4 combines with J gene TRBJ2-1, with 9 bases that match TRBD1. V lost 0 bases, J lost 3 bases, and 1 base stayed unmatched. This CDR3 is 15 amino acids long. Germline V CDR1 and CDR2: SGHNT, YYREEE (reference sequence).

The chain has TRBV19 and TRBJ1-1; D is unclear. V gave up 2 bases and J gave up 11 bases, with 15 bases separating them. The CDR3 covers 13 residues. Germline-derived CDR1 and CDR2 are LNHDA and SQIVND (reference sequence). The DNA of the CDR3 is TGTGCCAGTAGTATAAGTCCCGCCCGAGGTGCTTTCTTT. Translation: CASSISPARGAFF. The variable domain in full, completed from reference TRBV19 and TRBJ1-1, reads DGGITQSPKYLFRKEGQNVTLSCEQNLNHDAMYWYRQDPGQGLRLIYYSQIVNDFQKGDIAEGYSVSREKKESFPLTVTSAQKNPTAFYLCASSISPARGAFFGQGTRLTVV.